This record covers a single T cell receptor beta chain. The table came from immunoSEQ multiplex PCR; TCRdb's copy has only in-frame clones and leaves some out. The sample consists of approximately 490,000 clones, approximately 90% of them appearing once. These data come from a study of blood T cell repertoires in COVID-19. About the research overall: Spain, Italy and the United States supplied samples that represented acute and convalescent COVID-19.

V was trimmed by 8 bases and J by 0 bases, leaving 26 bases between them. The CDR3 sequence is 19 residues long. Germline lookup yields CDR1 SGHAT and CDR2 FQNNGV. In Cohort 3, a recovered donor had either two negative PCRs, clearance, or symptom resolution. Sequences were obtained from PBMCs or T cells enriched from blood (not recorded which). The rearrangement joins TRBV11-2 to TRBJ1-3; a possible D gene is TRBD1 (6 bases). The TCR comes from a woman in her late teens or twenties who had recovered from COVID-19. CDR3 nucleotides: TGTGCCAGCCGGCCTATCCCGGACAGTCCCAGACACTCTGGAAACACCATATATTTT. Residues: CASRPIPDSPRHSGNTIYF.